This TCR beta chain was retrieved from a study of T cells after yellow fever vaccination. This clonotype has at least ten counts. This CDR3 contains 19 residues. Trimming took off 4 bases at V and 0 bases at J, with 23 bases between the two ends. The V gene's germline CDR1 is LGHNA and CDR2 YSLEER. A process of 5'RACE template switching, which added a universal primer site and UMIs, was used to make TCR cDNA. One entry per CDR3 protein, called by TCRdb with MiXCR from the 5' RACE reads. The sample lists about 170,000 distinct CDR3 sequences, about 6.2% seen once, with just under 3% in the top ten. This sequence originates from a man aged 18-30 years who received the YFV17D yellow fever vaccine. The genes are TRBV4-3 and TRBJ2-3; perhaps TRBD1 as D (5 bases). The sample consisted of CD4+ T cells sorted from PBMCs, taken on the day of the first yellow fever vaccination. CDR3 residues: CASSPQPWSGHTSTDTQYF. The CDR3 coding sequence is TGCGCCAGCAGCCCGCAACCGTGGTCAGGGCACACTAGCACAGATACGCAGTATTTT.